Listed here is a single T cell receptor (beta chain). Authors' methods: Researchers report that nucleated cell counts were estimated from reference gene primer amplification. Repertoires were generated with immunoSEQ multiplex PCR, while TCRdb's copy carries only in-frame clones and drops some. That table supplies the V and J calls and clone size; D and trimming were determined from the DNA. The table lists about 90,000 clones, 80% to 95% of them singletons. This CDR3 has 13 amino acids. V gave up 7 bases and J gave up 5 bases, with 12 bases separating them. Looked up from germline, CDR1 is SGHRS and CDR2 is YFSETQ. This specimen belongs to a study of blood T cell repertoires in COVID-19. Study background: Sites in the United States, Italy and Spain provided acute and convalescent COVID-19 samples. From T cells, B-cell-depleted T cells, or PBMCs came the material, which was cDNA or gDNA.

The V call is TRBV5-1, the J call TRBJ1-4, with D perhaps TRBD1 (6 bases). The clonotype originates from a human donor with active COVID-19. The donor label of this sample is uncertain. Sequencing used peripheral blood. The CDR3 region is CASGGSSNEKLFF. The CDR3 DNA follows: TGCGCCAGCGGGGGCAGCAGCAATGAAAAACTGTTTTTT.